This is a list of T cell receptor beta chains from one sample in a study of CD8 T cells in Susac syndrome. Via MiXCR, TCRdb re-called the immunoSEQ multiplex PCR reads, giving one row per CDR3 protein. The table has 150,000 or so distinct CDR3 sequences, about 94% seen once. The specimen sequenced was CD4+ T cells from PBMCs. The receptors derive from a human donor in good health. The CDR3 runs from the conserved cysteine through the conserved F or W. Fields, in order: clone size, V gene, J gene, D gene, CDR3 length, CDR3 protein, CDR3 DNA. A D gene is named only where the DNA matches it firmly. The size entry is marked missing in some rows and otherwise reads once, few, many or a size class.

.	TRBV29-1	TRBJ2-5	TRBD1	13	CSVSGQAQETQYF	TGCAGCGTGAGTGGACAGGCCCAAGAGACCCAGTACTTC
.	TRBV7-9	TRBJ2-3	.	13	CASSPKGPDTQYF	TGTGCCAGCAGCCCCAAGGGCCCAGATACGCAGTATTTT
.	TRBV5-4	TRBJ1-5	.	13	CASSLDPNQPQHF	TGTGCCAGCAGCTTGGACCCCAATCAGCCCCAGCATTTT
.	TRBV9	TRBJ2-2	TRBD2	15	CASSVSLAGVGELFF	TGTGCCAGCAGCGTATCTTTAGCGGGGGTCGGGGAGCTGTTTTTT
once	TRBV10-3	TRBJ2-5	.	13	CAISESGGETQYF	TGTGCCATCAGTGAGTCCGGGGGCGAGACCCAGTACTTC
.	TRBV14	TRBJ2-5	.	15	CASSQVDGGLKTQYF	TGTGCCAGCAGCCAAGTGGACGGGGGGCTGAAGACCCAGTACTTC
.	TRBV7-8	TRBJ1-5	.	17	CASNLFSPLIGNQPQHF	TGTGCCAGCAACCTATTTTCCCCCCTGATAGGCAATCAGCCCCAGCATTTT
.	TRBV12-3/TRBV12-4	TRBJ1-6	.	14	CASSLVDGNSPLHF	TGTGCCAGCAGTTTAGTGGATGGGAATTCACCCCTCCACTTT
once	TRBV5-6	TRBJ2-5	TRBD2	16	CASSLDGASGEETQYF	TGTGCCAGCAGCTTGGACGGGGCAAGCGGGGAAGAGACCCAGTACTTC
.	TRBV12-3/TRBV12-4	TRBJ1-1	.	11	CASSLWAEAFF	TGTGCCAGCAGTTTATGGGCTGAAGCTTTCTTT
.	TRBV6-5	TRBJ1-1	.	14	CASSYSAINTEAFF	TGTGCCAGCAGTTACTCCGCGATAAACACTGAAGCTTTCTTT
once	TRBV18	TRBJ2-1	.	13	CASSSLSYNEQFF	TGTGCCAGCTCATCGCTCTCCTACAATGAGCAGTTCTTC
.	TRBV29-1	TRBJ2-5	TRBD2	14	CSVMDTSGVETQYF	TGCAGCGTCATGGATACTAGCGGGGTTGAGACCCAGTACTTC
.	TRBV29-1	TRBJ2-1	TRBD2	14	CSAEVGLAGNEQFF	TGCAGCGCTGAGGTGGGACTAGCGGGTAATGAGCAGTTCTTC
.	TRBV29-1	TRBJ2-3	TRBD1	13	CSFRDSSTDTQYF	TGCAGCTTCCGGGACAGTAGCACAGATACGCAGTATTTT
.	TRBV20-1	TRBJ2-3	.	13	CSAIPGGTDTQYF	TGCAGTGCCATCCCCGGGGGCACAGATACGCAGTATTTT
.	TRBV7-7	TRBJ2-1	.	13	CASSLAGRSEQFF	TGTGCCAGCAGCTTAGCTGGTAGGAGTGAGCAGTTCTTC